The present entry profiles one TCR beta chain with its context. Its antigen is currently unknown. The germline V gene has CDR1 MNHGY and CDR2 SAAAGT. Trimming removed 5 bases from V and 9 bases from J, with 14 bases in between. The CDR3 has 13 amino acids. This specimen belongs to a study of T cell repertoires in cytomegalovirus infection. Study background: Recently identified HLA-C-restricted CMV epitopes were used, and well-studied HLA-B-restricted CMV epitopes were used as well.

TCRdb itself ran the reads through MiXCR, one entry per CDR3 protein. The repertoire has about 570,000 distinct CDR3 sequences, roughly 42% of them found once; the top ten carry about 48%. The sequences come from cultured PBMCs, collected from culture after CMV antigen stimulation. The chain combines TRBV6-8 with TRBJ2-1, with D possibly matching TRBD2 (5 bases). The TCR was taken from a human donor in good health (CMV status not recorded). Some clones in this sample may be carry-over from other donors' samples. In DNA form, the CDR3 reads TGTGCCAGCAGTGACCCTAGGACTTCTGAGCAGTTCTTC. Translating it yields CASSDPRTSEQFF.